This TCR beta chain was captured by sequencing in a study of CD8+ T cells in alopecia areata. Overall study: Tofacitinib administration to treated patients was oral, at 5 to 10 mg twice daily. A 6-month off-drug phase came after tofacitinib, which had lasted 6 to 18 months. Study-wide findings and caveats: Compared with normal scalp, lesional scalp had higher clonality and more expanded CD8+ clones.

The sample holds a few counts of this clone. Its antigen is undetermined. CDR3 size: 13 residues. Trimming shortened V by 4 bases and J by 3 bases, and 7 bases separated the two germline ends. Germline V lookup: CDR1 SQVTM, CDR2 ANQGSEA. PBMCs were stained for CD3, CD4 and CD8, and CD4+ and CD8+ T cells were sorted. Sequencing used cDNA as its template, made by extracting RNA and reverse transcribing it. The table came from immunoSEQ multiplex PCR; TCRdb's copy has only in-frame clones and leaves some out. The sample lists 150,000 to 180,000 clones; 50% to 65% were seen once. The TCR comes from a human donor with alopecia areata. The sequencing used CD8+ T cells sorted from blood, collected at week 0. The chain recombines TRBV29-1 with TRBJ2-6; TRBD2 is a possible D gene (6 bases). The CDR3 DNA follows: TGCAGCGTTGGGGGGGATGGGGCCAACGTCCTGACTTTC. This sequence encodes CSVGGDGANVLTF.